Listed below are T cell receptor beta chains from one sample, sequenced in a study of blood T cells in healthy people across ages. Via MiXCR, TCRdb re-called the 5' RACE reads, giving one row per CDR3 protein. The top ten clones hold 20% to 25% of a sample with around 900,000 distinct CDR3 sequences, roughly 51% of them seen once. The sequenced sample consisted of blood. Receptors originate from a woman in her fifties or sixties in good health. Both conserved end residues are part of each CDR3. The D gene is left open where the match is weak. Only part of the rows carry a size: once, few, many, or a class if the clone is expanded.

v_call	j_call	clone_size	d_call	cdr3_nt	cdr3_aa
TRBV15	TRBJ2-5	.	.	TGTGCCACCAGCAGAGACAGGGAAGAGACCCAGTACTTC	CATSRDREETQYF
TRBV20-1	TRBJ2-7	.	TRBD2	TGCAGTGCTAGCGTTCTAGGACTAGCAACGGAATACGAGCAGTACTTC	CSASVLGLATEYEQYF
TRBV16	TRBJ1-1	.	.	TGTGCCAGCAGCCAAGCCGGCGTTCAAGGGGCTGAAGCTTTCTTT	CASSQAGVQGAEAFF
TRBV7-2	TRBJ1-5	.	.	TGTGCCAGCAGCTTGGCAGGGAGGTATAGCAATCAGCCCCAGCATTTT	CASSLAGRYSNQPQHF
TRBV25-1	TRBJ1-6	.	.	TGTGCCAGCAGTCCCCCGGTTGATAATTCACCCCTCCACTTT	CASSPPVDNSPLHF
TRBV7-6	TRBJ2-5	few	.	TGTGCCAGCAGCCCCAAATTTGACAAAGCTATTGGGACCCAGTACTTC	CASSPKFDKAIGTQYF
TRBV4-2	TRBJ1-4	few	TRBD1	TGTGCCAGCAGCCAAGAGTACAGGGGTGGAAATCAAAAACTGTTTTTT	CASSQEYRGGNQKLFF
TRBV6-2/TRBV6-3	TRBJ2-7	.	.	TGTGCCAGCAGTTACCACATTCACGAGCAGTACTTC	CASSYHIHEQYF
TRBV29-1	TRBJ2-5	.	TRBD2	TGCAGCGTTAATGAGTGGGGGGATGGGGGGGCCCAGTACTTC	CSVNEWGDGGAQYF
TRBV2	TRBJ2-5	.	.	TGTGCCAGCACCTTCCGAGAGACCCAGTACTTC	CASTFRETQYF
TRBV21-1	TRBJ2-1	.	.	TGTGCCAGCAGCAAAGTCATCGGGGGACTAGCGGGAGGGAACAATGAGCAGTTCTTC	CASSKVIGGLAGGNNEQFF
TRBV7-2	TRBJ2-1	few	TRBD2	TGTGCCAGCAGCCGCACTAGCGGGAGTGGGAATGAGCAGTTCTTC	CASSRTSGSGNEQFF
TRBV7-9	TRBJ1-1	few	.	TGTGCCAGCAGCCCCTCCGGGACACCGAACACTGAAGCTTTCTTT	CASSPSGTPNTEAFF
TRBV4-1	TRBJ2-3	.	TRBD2	TGCGCCAGCAGCCAAGAAGGATCAAAAGCGGGGCGTCTCGGTACGCAGTATTTT	CASSQEGSKAGRLGTQYF
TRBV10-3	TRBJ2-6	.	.	TGTGCCATCAGTGGGCGAAAAGGGACTGGGGCCAACGTCCTGACTTTC	CAISGRKGTGANVLTF
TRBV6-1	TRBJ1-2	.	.	TGTGCCAGCAGTGAAAGTCCGTTTTATGGCTACACCTTC	CASSESPFYGYTF
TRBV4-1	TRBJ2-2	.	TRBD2	TGCGCCAGCAGCCAGGTGGGCTTCCGACTAGCGGGAGGTCATCCCAAATCGACCGGGGAGCTGTTTTTT	CASSQVGFRLAGGHPKSTGELFF
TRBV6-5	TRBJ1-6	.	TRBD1	TGTGCCAGCAGGACTGGACAGGGCTTTAATTCACCCCTCCACTTT	CASRTGQGFNSPLHF
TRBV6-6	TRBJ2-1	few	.	TGTGCCAGCAGTTACTCTTACAGGCGTGCTTACAATGAGCAGTTCTTC	CASSYSYRRAYNEQFF
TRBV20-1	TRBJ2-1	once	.	TGCAGTGCTCCGGCCTACAATGAGCAGTTCTTC	CSAPAYNEQFF
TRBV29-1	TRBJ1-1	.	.	TGCAGAGGGGTGGTCTTCGAAGCTTTCTTT	CRGVVFEAFF
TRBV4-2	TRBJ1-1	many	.	TGTGCCAGCGGCGGGTTTCTAATGAACACTGAAGCTTTCTTT	CASGGFLMNTEAFF